One and the same sample provided the 29 T cell receptor beta chains below, sequenced in a study of cytomegalovirus exposure and HLA in healthy donors. Some clones are missing from TCRdb's copy, which holds only in-frame ones; the method was immunoSEQ multiplex PCR. The sample holds 300,000 to 450,000 clones; roughly 85% are singletons and the top ten take 0.83%. The sample was PBMCs. Receptors originate from a woman aged 18 to 35 in good health and CMV-seronegative.

The J gene is TRBJ1-1, the V gene TRBV18; D unclear. The length of the CDR3 is 18 residues. V lost 3 bases and J lost 5, with 25 bases in between. Germline CDR1 and CDR2: KGHSH and LQKENI. CDR3 coding DNA: TGTGCCAGCTCACCCCCCCACCCACCCATGCGCCGGAGGACTGAAGCTTTCTTT. It specifies CASSPPHPPMRRRTEAFF.

The chain uses TRBV10-3 and TRBJ1-5; 8 bases are a match to TRBD1. There are 18 residues in the CDR3. Germline-derived CDR1 and CDR2 are ENHRY and SYGVKD. Trimming removed 0 bases from V and 5 bases from J; junction bases left unmatched: 12. The CDR3 spells CAISESLLGTGGHQPQHF. Written as DNA, the CDR3 is TGTGCCATCAGTGAGTCGTTGCTAGGAACAGGGGGACATCAGCCCCAGCATTTT.

This clone has just one count. This chain joins TRBV7-7 and TRBJ2-1; D uncertain. V was cut by 5 bases and J by 1 base, with 9 bases left in between. This CDR3 has 14 residues. The germline V gene encodes CDR1 SSHAT and CDR2 FNYEAQ (reference sequence). Here the CDR3 reads CASSLYNSYNEQFF. In DNA form, the CDR3 reads TGTGCCAGCAGCCTTTATAATTCCTACAATGAGCAGTTCTTC.

This clone was found once. Here the CDR3 reads CASSLGRQYYEQYF. CDR3 bases: TGCGCCAGTTCCCTGGGGCGACAGTACTACGAGCAGTACTTC. This chain connects TRBV5-1 to TRBJ2-7; D is perhaps TRBD1 (5 bases). This CDR3 has 14 amino acids. The V end lost 8 bases, the J end lost 3 bases, and 18 bases lay between the germline ends. Germline V gene data show CDR1 as SGHRS and CDR2 as YFSETQ.

V gene TRBV9 combines with J gene TRBJ2-2; D perhaps matches TRBD2 (5 bases). Trimming left V 1 base short and J 6 bases short, with 7 bases between. Germline-derived CDR1 and CDR2 are SGDLS and YYNGEE. The CDR3 runs to 13 residues. The CDR3 reads CASSVKLAGELFF. CDR3 DNA sequence: TGTGCCAGCAGCGTAAAACTAGCCGGGGAGCTGTTTTTT.

This chain connects TRBV18 to TRBJ1-3, with a weak D call TRBD1 (5 bases). The germline V and J ends were trimmed by 4 bases and 0 bases, with 10 bases remaining between them. The CDR3 runs to 15 residues. CDR1 is KGHSH, CDR2 LQKENI, per germline. The DNA for the CDR3 is TGTGCCAGCTCACTACCGGGGGGCTCTGGAAACACCATATATTTT. Translating gives CASSLPGGSGNTIYF.

With regard to this clone: The same CDR3 can be traced to other DNA sequences in this sample. V and J are TRBV27 and TRBJ2-7, with D possibly TRBD1 on 6 matching bases. The V and J ends lost 2 bases and 2 bases respectively, with 10 bases between them. This CDR3 is built from 14 residues. From germline, CDR1 is MNHEY and CDR2 SMNVEV (reference sequence). The CDR3 bases are TGTGCCAGCAGTTTAGCCAGGGGTCCCTACGAGCAGTACTTC. Its protein product is CASSLARGPYEQYF.

The chain combines TRBV6-1 with TRBJ1-2; 8 nucleotides match TRBD1. V lost 7 bases to trimming and J lost 8 bases; unmatched junction nucleotides: 15. This CDR3 region has 15 residues. The germline V gene has CDR1 MNHNS and CDR2 SASEGT. The CDR3 DNA is TGTGCCAGCACCCTATCTGGACAGGGTGCCGGGGGCTACACCTTC. Encoded protein: CASTLSGQGAGGYTF.

The gene calls are TRBV30 and TRBJ1-6; D call uncertain. This CDR3 spans 15 amino acids. Germline V lookup: CDR1 GTSNPN, CDR2 SVGIG (reference sequence). V was shortened by 1 base and J by 7 bases, with 14 bases between the two germline ends. CDR3 region: CAWSGESSRNSPLHF. CDR3 nucleotides: TGTGCCTGGAGTGGGGAGTCTAGCCGAAATTCACCCCTCCACTTT.

This sequence joins TRBV21-1 and TRBJ2-3; the DNA was not compared with TRBD2, the D call given in the table. TRBV21-1 is assigned pseudogene status. This CDR3 region has 17 residues. Here the CDR3 reads CASSKRGASGSTDTQYF. CDR3 nucleotides: TGTGCCAGCAGCAAGAGAGGGGCTAGCGGGAGCACAGATACGCAGTATTTT.

The chain links TRBV4-2 to TRBJ2-3, with 7 bases that match TRBD2. The ends lost 0 bases at V and 0 bases at J; junction bases unmatched: 3. Per the germline V gene, CDR1 is LGHNA and CDR2 is YNFKEQ. CDR3 length equals 16 residues. In nucleotides, the CDR3 is TGTGCCAGCAGCCAAGATCCAGCGGGGAGCACAGATACGCAGTATTTT. It translates to CASSQDPAGSTDTQYF.

J is TRBJ2-2 and V is TRBV11-2; tentatively, D is TRBD2 (5 bases). The CDR3 runs 15 residues. Trimming took 4 bases from V and 4 from J, leaving 13 bases between them. Per the germline V gene, CDR1 is SGHAT and CDR2 is FQNNGV. The CDR3 region has the DNA TGTGCCAGCAGCTCCGGACCGGGGAGCACCGGGGAGCTGTTTTTT. This translates into CASSSGPGSTGELFF. The full variable domain, completed using reference TRBV11-2 and TRBJ2-2, is EAGVAQSPRYKIIEKRQSVAFWCNPISGHATLYWYQQILGQGPKLLIQFQNNGVVDDSQLPKDRFSAERLKGVDSTLKIQPAKLEDSAVYLCASSSGPGSTGELFFGEGSRLTVL.

The CDR3 DNA follows: TGTGCCACCGGAAGACAGGGAGCAGGTGAAGCTTTCTTT. This sequence encodes CATGRQGAGEAFF. This chain uses TRBV15 with TRBJ1-1; 7 bases agree with TRBD1. CDR1 and CDR2 (germline): LNHNV, YYDKDF (reference sequence). The J segment lost 7 bases and the V segment lost 8 bases, leaving 10 bases of the junction unmatched. CDR3 length: 13 amino acids.

The CDR3 spells CASSYRDTSSYEQYF. CDR3 DNA: TGTGCCAGCAGTTACCGGGACACCTCCTCCTACGAGCAGTACTTC. The chain uses TRBV9 and TRBJ2-7, with TRBD1 as a possible D gene (6 bases). Trimming removed 5 bases from V and 0 bases from J, with 15 bases in between. This CDR3 has 15 amino acids. The germline gives CDR1 SGDLS, CDR2 YYNGEE.

V gene TRBV19 combines with J gene TRBJ1-6, with D uncertain. The V gene lost 4 bases and the J gene lost 9 bases, with 10 bases spanning the gap. Germline CDR1 is LNHDA and CDR2 is SQIVND (reference sequence). The length of the CDR3 is 13 residues. For the CDR3, the DNA is TGTGCCAGTAGTAGGGCGAACCGTTCACCCCTCCACTTT. It is translated as CASSRANRSPLHF.

This chain joins TRBV7-8 and TRBJ2-5; 7 bases fit TRBD1. The germline V gene encodes CDR1 SGHVS and CDR2 FQNEAQ. V lost 4 bases to trimming and J lost 2 bases; unmatched junction nucleotides: 7. The CDR3 consists of 15 residues. CDR3 protein: CASSSRDRLQETQYF. In DNA form, the CDR3 reads TGTGCCAGCAGCTCCCGGGACAGACTACAAGAGACCCAGTACTTC.

V and J are TRBV6-5 and TRBJ1-4, with D maybe TRBD1 (5 bases). This CDR3 has 15 amino acids. CDR1 and CDR2 (germline): MNHEY, SVGAGI. Between the trimmed V and J ends, which lost 8 bases and 1 base, there was a span of 14 bases. CDR3: CASLPAGGTNEKLFF. CDR3 DNA sequence: TGTGCCAGCCTCCCCGCCGGGGGAACTAATGAAAAACTGTTTTTT.

This chain links TRBV5-4 with TRBJ2-7, with a tentative D call TRBD2 (5 bases). The CDR3 is 14 residues long. Between the trimmed V and J ends, which lost 3 bases and 1 base, there was a span of 11 bases. CDR1 and CDR2 (germline): SGHNT, YYREEE (reference sequence). This CDR3 reads CASSSLGGSYEQYF. The CDR3 DNA follows: TGTGCCAGCAGCTCCCTAGGAGGATCCTACGAGCAGTACTTC.

The chain is built from TRBV4-2 and TRBJ1-4, with D tentatively TRBD1 (5 bases). The ends were cut back, 4 bases at V and 0 bases at J, with 12 bases in the middle. The CDR3 runs 16 residues. CDR1 is LGHNA and CDR2 is YNFKEQ in the germline V gene. CDR3 DNA: TGTGCCAGCAGCCGCGACAGCTACGCAACTAATGAAAAACTGTTTTTT. Translated, it gives CASSRDSYATNEKLFF.

This clone occurred a few times. This chain uses TRBV19 with TRBJ1-2; 8 nucleotides match TRBD1. The CDR3 has 15 amino acids. Germline lookup yields CDR1 LNHDA and CDR2 SQIVND (reference sequence). The J segment lost 7 bases and the V segment lost 5 bases, leaving 12 bases of the junction unmatched. The CDR3 loop is CASSPTGTGYFGYTF. The CDR3 DNA sequence: TGTGCCAGTAGTCCAACCGGGACAGGCTACTTTGGCTACACCTTC.

The rearrangement joins TRBV27 to TRBJ2-1; 8 bases are shared with TRBD1. Losses at the gene ends were 2 bases for V and 4 bases for J; bases not matched to a gene: 4. Per the germline V gene, CDR1 is MNHEY and CDR2 is SMNVEV (reference sequence). This CDR3 spans 15 amino acids. The CDR3 DNA reads as TGTGCCAGCAGTTTACCAGGGGGCCTATACAATGAGCAGTTCTTC. Protein product: CASSLPGGLYNEQFF.

This clone was counted once. The V gene is TRBV7-2, the J gene TRBJ1-1, with D unclear. This CDR3 region has 15 residues. V lost 5 bases and J 5 bases, leaving 18 bases between the germline ends. The germline gives CDR1 SGHTA, CDR2 FQGNSA. DNA for the CDR3: TGTGCCAGCAGCCGAGCCCCGACTTCGGGGACTGAAGCTTTCTTT. It translates to CASSRAPTSGTEAFF.

The V and J genes are TRBV7-9 and TRBJ2-1; 15 nucleotides agree with TRBD2. The CDR3 runs to 17 residues. Germline V CDR1 and CDR2: SEHNR, FQNEAQ (reference sequence). Trimming removed 6 bases from V and 4 bases from J; junction bases left unmatched: 7. CDR3 in DNA: TGTGCCAGCAGTATGACCGGGACTAGCGGGAGGTACAATGAGCAGTTCTTC. Protein sequence: CASSMTGTSGRYNEQFF.

The J gene is TRBJ1-1, the V gene TRBV7-9; D may be TRBD1 (5 bases). The V gene's germline CDR1 is SEHNR and CDR2 FQNEAQ (reference sequence). V lost 8 bases, J lost 4 bases, and 20 bases lay in between. The CDR3 totals 15 residues. The CDR3 spells CASRNGRGGSTEAFF. CDR3 nucleotides: TGTGCCAGCCGAAACGGAAGGGGTGGAAGCACTGAAGCTTTCTTT. The complete variable domain, with remaining parts taken from reference TRBV7-9 and TRBJ1-1, reads DTGVSQNPRHKITKRGQNVTFRCDPISEHNRLYWYRQTLGQGPEFLTYFQNEAQLEKSRLLSDRFSAERPKGSFSTLEIQRTEQGDSAMYLCASRNGRGGSTEAFFGQGTRLTVV.

This clone was detected once. The chain recombines TRBV5-1 with TRBJ2-7; tentative D call: TRBD2 (6 bases). V was cut by 4 bases and J by 6 bases, with 14 bases left in between. CDR1 is SGHRS, CDR2 YFSETQ, per germline. The CDR3 is 13 amino acids. As DNA, the CDR3 is TGCGCCAGCAGCGGAAACCGGGAGAGCGAGCAGTACTTC. Translated: CASSGNRESEQYF.

The chain joins TRBV28 to TRBJ1-5; TRBD1 matches 12 bases. V was pared by 5 bases and J by 6 bases, with 11 bases of the junction left unmatched. The CDR3 consists of 17 residues. Germline V gene data show CDR1 as MDHEN and CDR2 as SYDVKM. The CDR3 region is CASSRRDRGLSGQPQHF. The CDR3 nucleotides are TGTGCCAGCAGTCGCCGGGACAGGGGGCTTAGTGGTCAGCCCCAGCATTTT.

The chain carries TRBV27 and TRBJ2-1; D unclear. The germline CDR1 and CDR2 sequences are MNHEY and SMNVEV (reference sequence). This CDR3 region has 11 residues. V lost 4 bases, J lost 7 bases, and 5 bases lay in between. CDR3 amino acids: CASSYANEQFF. CDR3 in DNA: TGTGCCAGCAGTTATGCGAATGAGCAGTTCTTC.

The rearrangement links TRBV27 to TRBJ2-1, with TRBD2 matching over 7 bases. Trimming removed 1 base from V and 3 bases from J; junction bases left unmatched: 3. The CDR3 runs to 15 residues. CDR1 is MNHEY and CDR2 is SMNVEV in the germline V gene (reference sequence). This chain's CDR3 is CASSLWAGDYNEQFF. The CDR3 nucleotides are TGTGCCAGCAGTTTATGGGCGGGAGACTACAATGAGCAGTTCTTC.

This clone was seen a single time. CDR3 sequence reads: CASRRQGLYEQYF. CDR3 DNA: TGTGCCAGCAGGAGGCAGGGACTCTACGAGCAGTACTTC. The V call is TRBV6-5, the J call TRBJ2-7; a possible D gene is TRBD2 (6 bases). Trimming removed 6 bases at V and 3 bases at J, with 12 bases between. The germline gives CDR1 MNHEY, CDR2 SVGAGI. The length of the CDR3 is 13 residues.